This T cell receptor (beta chain) was profiled in a study of graft-versus-host responses after intestinal transplantation. Study-level background: As for transplant type, recipients had multivisceral, liver-intestinal, or isolated intestinal grafts. Recipients uniformly received anti-thymocyte globulin induction, followed by tacrolimus and steroids for approximately 3 years.

Study-level findings and limits: Early after transplant, HvG clones declined as circulating GvH clones peaked. The presence of high graft-versus-host to host-versus-graft clonal ratios in allografts characterized patients with graft-donor T cell macrochimerism.

CDR1 and CDR2 from the germline V gene are SGHVS and FQNEAQ. Trimming cost V 5 bases and J 2 bases; bases outside gene matches: 5. The CDR3 extends over 16 amino acids. On this clone: The antigen is undetermined.

Only in-frame clones appear in the TCRdb table, and some are missing; sequencing was by immunoSEQ multiplex PCR. Of about 98,000 clones detected, roughly 86% appear once; the ten largest clones hold more than 1.4%. The V call is TRBV7-8, the J call TRBJ2-1; 11 positions agree with TRBD2. This TCR came from a human patient who received an intestinal transplant, so some T cells may come from the graft donor. Material: PBMCs, obtained 255 days after intestinal transplant. CDR3 in DNA: TGTGCCAGCAGCCCGTTGACTAGCGGGGCCTACAATGAGCAGTTCTTC. Translated: CASSPLTSGAYNEQFF.